This TCR beta chain comes out of a study of cytomegalovirus exposure and HLA in healthy donors. Whole-study results and caveats: In a later analysis, a missense DCLRE1C variant was linked to TCR beta V- and J-gene trimming.

This clone was seen once. The target antigen is unknown. It was with 60 Vbeta and 13 Jbeta primers that the PCR ran. Measured with immunoSEQ multiplex PCR; TCRdb has only the in-frame clones, and not every one. The table has more than 50,000 clones, roughly 87% seen once; the top ten hold roughly 10%. The germline V gene encodes CDR1 SGHTA and CDR2 FQGTGA. This CDR3 comprises 13 residues. V lost 6 bases and J 4 bases, leaving 13 bases between the germline ends. The receptor comes from a female donor in good health and CMV-seronegative. The rearrangement uses TRBV7-3 and TRBJ2-7; D is possibly TRBD2 (5 bases). Sequenced material: PBMCs. CDR3 loop: CASSNGNEYEQYF. In DNA, the CDR3 is TGTGCCAGCAGTAACGGGAACGAATACGAGCAGTACTTC.